Presented here are 32 T cell receptor beta chains from one specimen sequenced in a study of blood T cell repertoires in COVID-19. The assay was immunoSEQ multiplex PCR, and TCRdb's table has in-frame clones only and misses some. There are about 160,000 clones in the sample; roughly 79% occur only once, and 20% to 25% lies in the top ten. The material sequenced was peripheral blood. The source of these receptors is a woman of 80 years or more with acute or convalescent COVID-19.

The chain is built from TRBV30 and TRBJ2-5; TRBD2 matches 10 bases. Germline V gene data show CDR1 as GTSNPN and CDR2 as SVGIG (reference sequence). This CDR3 comprises 14 residues. Trimming at V came to 2 bases and at J to 7 bases, leaving 7 bases not matched to a gene. CDR3 protein: CAWSPQLAGMTQYF. The CDR3 DNA sequence: TGTGCCTGGAGTCCCCAACTAGCGGGGATGACCCAGTACTTC.

V usage is TRBV4-1 and J usage is TRBJ1-1; a possible D gene is TRBD1 (6 bases). Germline loops: CDR1 MGHRA, CDR2 YSYEKL. The CDR3 totals 13 residues. Trimming removed 2 bases at V and 10 bases at J, with 14 bases between. The CDR3 region has the DNA TGCGCCAGCAGCCAAAACTGGGGGCAACTAGCTTTCTTT. It specifies CASSQNWGQLAFF.

The chain links TRBV18 to TRBJ2-1; 7 bases agree with TRBD1. V dropped 4 bases and J dropped 2; count of bases not matched to a gene: 5. The germline CDR1 and CDR2 sequences are KGHSH and LQKENI. The CDR3 sequence is 15 residues long. CDR3 nucleotide sequence: TGTGCCAGCTCACTTGGGGGACAGCCCTACAATGAGCAGTTCTTC. Protein product: CASSLGGQPYNEQFF.

This chain uses TRBV11-2 with TRBJ2-2; D perhaps matches TRBD1 (5 bases). This CDR3 spans 14 amino acids. CDR1 and CDR2 (germline): SGHAT, FQNNGV. V gave up 5 bases and J gave up 6 bases, with 13 bases separating them. CDR3 coding DNA: TGTGCCAGCAGCGTCCAGGGTATTCCCGGGGAGCTGTTTTTT. Translation: CASSVQGIPGELFF.

V gene TRBV10-3 combines with J gene TRBJ2-2; 8 bases line up with TRBD1. The germline CDR1 and CDR2 sequences are ENHRY and SYGVKD. The CDR3 covers 12 residues. V lost 10 bases to trimming and J lost 9 bases; unmatched junction nucleotides: 7. CDR3 loop: CATAQGAWELFF. CDR3 coding DNA: TGTGCCACCGCCCAGGGGGCGTGGGAGCTGTTTTTT.

The rearrangement uses TRBV20-1 and TRBJ1-2; D is uncertain. The CDR3 loop spans 10 amino acids. CDR1 is DFQATT and CDR2 is SNEGSKA in the germline V gene (reference sequence). The ends were cut back, 6 bases at V and 4 bases at J, with 6 bases in the middle. The CDR3 region is CSAAGYGYTF. The CDR3 coding sequence is TGCAGTGCAGCGGGCTATGGCTACACCTTC.

V usage is TRBV11-2 and J usage is TRBJ2-7; D is possibly TRBD1 (5 bases). The length of the CDR3 is 16 residues. Looked up from germline, CDR1 is SGHAT and CDR2 is FQNNGV. V lost 5 bases and J 2 bases, leaving 19 bases between the germline ends. The chain's CDR3 is CASSPIPKGATYEQYF. As DNA, the CDR3 is TGTGCCAGCAGCCCAATACCGAAAGGGGCAACCTACGAGCAGTACTTC.

The V gene is TRBV28, the J gene TRBJ1-2, with TRBD1 matching 7 bases. CDR1 is MDHEN and CDR2 is SYDVKM in the germline V gene. V shed 3 bases, J shed 4 bases, and the junction held 5 bases outside the gene matches. This CDR3 is built from 14 residues. Here the CDR3 DNA reads TGTGCCAGCAGTTTGCCAGGGGGGAGCTATGGCTACACCTTC. As protein: CASSLPGGSYGYTF.

This clone was observed a single time. The chain joins TRBV6-6 to TRBJ2-3; the match to TRBD1 covers 9 bases. Trimming removed 6 bases from V and 5 bases from J; junction bases left unmatched: 6. The CDR3 contains 14 residues. CDR1 and CDR2 from the germline V gene are MNHNY and SVGAGI (reference sequence). CDR3 DNA sequence: TGTGCCAGCAGGCGGGACAGGGTAATAGATACGCAGTATTTT. Translated: CASRRDRVIDTQYF.

Concerning this clone: Since a much larger clone is just one base distant, this may be a read error. This specimen includes other DNA sequences encoding the same CDR3. The CDR3: CASTPLGEDQPQHF. In DNA form, the CDR3 reads TGTGCCAGTACCCCCCTCGGGGAGGATCAGCCCCAGCATTTT. The chain links TRBV6-5 to TRBJ1-5; D not certain. CDR3 length equals 14 residues. Per the germline V gene, CDR1 is MNHEY and CDR2 is SVGAGI. The germline V and J ends were trimmed by 9 bases and 5 bases, with 17 bases remaining between them.

The rearrangement links TRBV5-4 to TRBJ2-1; D perhaps matches TRBD1 (5 bases). This CDR3 has 14 residues. V was shortened by 1 base and J by 8 bases, with 13 bases between the two germline ends. Per germline, CDR1 SGHNT and CDR2 YYREEE (reference sequence). Here the CDR3 reads CASSLIQGRHEQFF. CDR3 DNA sequence: TGTGCCAGCAGCTTGATCCAGGGTCGGCATGAGCAGTTCTTC.

The chain is built from TRBV3-1 (or the pseudogene TRBV3-2) and TRBJ2-1; 8 nucleotides match TRBD2. The V gene end was trimmed by 6 bases and the J gene end by 5 bases; junction bases not matched to a gene: 12. Germline loops: CDR1 LGHDT, CDR2 YNNKEL (reference sequence). This CDR3 region has 16 residues. Here the CDR3 reads CASSVNLAGYNNEQFF. The CDR3 DNA reads as TGTGCCAGCAGTGTAAACCTAGCGGGCTATAACAATGAGCAGTTCTTC.

The chain couples TRBV9 to TRBJ2-3, with 13 nucleotides matching TRBD2. This CDR3 is 15 amino acids long. V shed 2 bases, J shed 6 bases, and the junction held 3 bases outside the gene matches. CDR1 and CDR2 (germline): SGDLS, YYNGEE. The CDR3 coding sequence is TGTGCCAGCAGCGTCGGACTAGCGGGAGAGGATACGCAGTATTTT. This codes for CASSVGLAGEDTQYF. Together with reference TRBV9 and TRBJ2-3, the CDR3 gives the full variable domain: DSGVTQTPKHLITATGQRVTLRCSPRSGDLSVYWYQQSLDQGLQFLIQYYNGEERAKGNILERFSAQQFPDLHSELNLSSLELGDSALYFCASSVGLAGEDTQYFGPGTRLTVL.

The V gene is TRBV7-8, the J gene TRBJ2-1; TRBD2 agrees at 10 bases. The CDR3 contains 15 residues. Losses at the gene ends were 1 base for V and 5 bases for J; bases not matched to a gene: 2. Germline V gives CDR1 SGHVS, CDR2 FQNEAQ. The CDR3, as DNA: TGTGCCAGCAGCTTAGGACTAGCGGGCAACAATGAGCAGTTCTTC. Its protein product is CASSLGLAGNNEQFF.

DNA of the CDR3: TGCGCCAGCAGCCAGCAAGGACAGGGTTACGAGCAGTACTTC. Encoded protein: CASSQQGQGYEQYF. The chain joins TRBV4-3 to TRBJ2-7; 8 nucleotides align to TRBD1. The CDR3 consists of 14 residues. Germline CDR1 and CDR2: LGHNA and YSLEER. J gave up 4 bases and V 3 bases, and 5 bases lay outside the gene matches.

The chain couples TRBV6-6 to TRBJ1-2; TRBD1 agrees at 9 bases. Germline CDR1 reads MNHNY; CDR2 reads SVGAGI (reference sequence). The J segment lost 5 bases and the V segment lost 6 bases, leaving 1 base of the junction unmatched. The CDR3 totals 12 residues. As DNA, the CDR3 is TGTGCCAGCAGCGACAGGGGGTATGGCTACACCTTC. Residues: CASSDRGYGYTF.

The J gene is TRBJ1-5, the V gene TRBV2; D remains ambiguous. The germline CDR1 and CDR2 sequences are SNHLY and FYNNEI. This CDR3 comprises 13 residues. V was trimmed by 4 bases and J by 2 bases, leaving 6 bases between them. For the CDR3, the DNA is TGTGCCAGCAGTGTTCAGGGCAATCAGCCCCAGCATTTT. Its translation is CASSVQGNQPQHF.

In DNA, the CDR3 is TGTGCCAGTGGGCGTGAGAACACTGAAGCTTTCTTT. Its translation: CASGRENTEAFF. The chain couples TRBV19 to TRBJ1-1, with D unresolved. The germline V gene has CDR1 LNHDA and CDR2 SQIVND (reference sequence). The CDR3 sequence is 12 residues long. V was trimmed by 8 bases and J by 1 base, leaving 8 bases between them.

The V and J genes are TRBV6-6 and TRBJ2-2, with D possibly being TRBD2 (5 bases). CDR1 and CDR2 from the germline V gene are MNHNY and SVGAGI (reference sequence). This CDR3 comprises 13 residues. V was clipped by 5 bases and J by 5 bases, with 9 bases between them. The CDR3 sequence: CASSQRGTGELFF. In nucleotides, the CDR3 is TGTGCCAGCAGTCAACGAGGGACCGGGGAGCTGTTTTTT.

V gene TRBV7-9 combines with J gene TRBJ1-1; D might be TRBD1 (5 bases). Per the germline V gene, CDR1 is SEHNR and CDR2 is FQNEAQ (reference sequence). The CDR3 runs 14 residues. V gave up 5 bases and J gave up 3 bases, with 13 bases separating them. The CDR3 here is CASSPQTAHTEAFF. CDR3 nucleotide sequence: TGTGCCAGCAGCCCCCAGACAGCTCACACTGAAGCTTTCTTT.

V gene TRBV7-9 combines with J gene TRBJ2-6; TRBD1 agrees at 9 bases. Germline V gives CDR1 SEHNR, CDR2 FQNEAQ (reference sequence). The CDR3 consists of 18 residues. Trimming at V came to 5 bases and at J to 3 bases, leaving 11 bases not matched to a gene. The chain's CDR3 is CASSETGTGLRGANVLTF. In DNA, the CDR3 is TGTGCCAGCAGCGAAACCGGGACAGGGTTGCGTGGGGCCAACGTCCTGACTTTC.

This chain links TRBV4-3 with TRBJ2-3, with D possibly being TRBD2 (5 bases). Germline loops: CDR1 LGHNA, CDR2 YSLEER. Trimming shortened V by 0 bases and J by 4 bases, and 14 bases separated the two germline ends. The CDR3 is made up of 16 amino acids. Here the CDR3 reads CASSQEWTNGADTQYF. Written as DNA, the CDR3 is TGCGCCAGCAGCCAAGAGTGGACCAACGGGGCAGATACGCAGTATTTT.

This chain connects TRBV5-4 to TRBJ1-2; 10 bases match TRBD1. The CDR3 covers 15 residues. Germline lookup yields CDR1 SGHNT and CDR2 YYREEE (reference sequence). J was trimmed by 5 bases and V by 4 bases; bases with no gene match: 8. The CDR3 region is CASSLGTGERYGYTF. CDR3 sequence (DNA): TGTGCCAGCAGCCTTGGGACAGGGGAGAGATATGGCTACACCTTC.

The V call is TRBV6-5, the J call TRBJ1-5; D may be TRBD1 (5 bases). Germline CDR1 and CDR2: MNHEY and SVGAGI. Trimming removed 7 bases from V and 2 bases from J, with 9 bases in between. This CDR3 has 13 residues. CDR3 bases: TGTGCCAGCAAAAGGGGCGGCAATCAGCCCCAGCATTTT. It encodes CASKRGGNQPQHF.

CDR3 sequence: CASSQERGHPPTEAFF. CDR3 DNA sequence: TGCGCCAGCAGCCAAGAACGTGGGCACCCTCCCACTGAAGCTTTCTTT. The J gene is TRBJ1-1, the V gene TRBV4-3; D uncertain. Trimming left V 0 bases short and J 4 bases short, with 15 bases between. The germline V gene encodes CDR1 LGHNA and CDR2 YSLEER. The CDR3 is 16 residues long.

The chain couples TRBV29-1 to TRBJ1-2; TRBD1 might be the D (6 bases). The V gene's germline CDR1 is SQVTM and CDR2 ANQGSEA. The V end lost 5 bases, the J end lost 5 bases, and 15 bases lay between the germline ends. CDR3 length: 13 residues. The CDR3 reads CSVPSGGGYGYTF. In DNA form, the CDR3 reads TGCAGCGTTCCGTCGGGAGGGGGGTATGGCTACACCTTC.

This chain links TRBV4-1 with TRBJ2-1; TRBD2 might be the D (5 bases). CDR1 is MGHRA, CDR2 YSYEKL, per germline. V was cut by 1 base and J by 8 bases, with 9 bases left in between. This CDR3 spans 13 amino acids. CDR3 bases: TGCGCCAGCAGCCAAGGAGAGGGAGATGAGCAGTTCTTC. Translated: CASSQGEGDEQFF.

The chain carries TRBV30 and TRBJ1-5, with D maybe TRBD1 (5 bases). CDR1 is GTSNPN, CDR2 SVGIG, per germline (reference sequence). With 1 base removed from V and 4 bases from J, the gap between germline ends came to 5 bases. The CDR3 sequence is 12 residues long. The CDR3 region is CAWSGQNQPQHF. Written as DNA, the CDR3 is TGTGCCTGGAGTGGACAGAATCAGCCCCAGCATTTT.

The chain couples TRBV6-2 or TRBV6-3 to TRBJ1-1; D unresolved. Trimming removed 5 bases at V and 4 bases at J, with 5 bases between. Germline assignment: CDR1 MNHEY and CDR2 SVGEGT. This CDR3 has 11 residues. The CDR3 DNA reads as TGTGCCAGCAGTAGGAGCACTGAAGCTTTCTTT. This translates into CASSRSTEAFF.

The V call is TRBV19, the J call TRBJ2-1; 13 positions agree with TRBD2. This CDR3 has 17 amino acids. The J segment lost 8 bases and the V segment lost 5 bases, leaving 12 bases of the junction unmatched. Looked up from germline, CDR1 is LNHDA and CDR2 is SQIVND (reference sequence). The CDR3 coding sequence is TGTGCCAGTAGTCCCCTACTAGGACTAGCGGGAGTCCATGAGCAGTTCTTC. It translates to CASSPLLGLAGVHEQFF.

DNA of the CDR3: TGTGCCAGCTCACCATATGGTAGCGGGGCGAACACCGGGGAGCTGTTTTTT. It is translated as CASSPYGSGANTGELFF. The J gene is TRBJ2-2, the V gene TRBV18; 8 nucleotides agree with TRBD2. CDR1 and CDR2 (germline): KGHSH, LQKENI. This CDR3 has 17 amino acids. V dropped 2 bases and J dropped 0; count of bases not matched to a gene: 5.

This sequence joins TRBV10-2 and TRBJ2-5; 7 bases map to TRBD2. V lost 6 bases to trimming and J lost 4 bases; unmatched junction nucleotides: 2. The CDR3 is 12 amino acids. CDR1 and CDR2 (germline): WSHSY, SAAADI. The CDR3 DNA reads as TGCGCCAGCAGCACGGGGGGAGAGACCCAGTACTTC. Translated: CASSTGGETQYF.